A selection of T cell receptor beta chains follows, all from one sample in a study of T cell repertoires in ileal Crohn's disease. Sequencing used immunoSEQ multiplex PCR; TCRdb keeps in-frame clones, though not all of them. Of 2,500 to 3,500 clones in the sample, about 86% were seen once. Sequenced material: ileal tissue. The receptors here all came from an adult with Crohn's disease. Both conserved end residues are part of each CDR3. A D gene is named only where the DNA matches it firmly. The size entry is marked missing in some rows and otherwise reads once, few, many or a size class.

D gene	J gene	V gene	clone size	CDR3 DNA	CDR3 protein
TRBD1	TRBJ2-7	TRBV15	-	TGTGCCACCAGCAGAGACCTCGGGACAGTGAACGAGCAGTACTTC	CATSRDLGTVNEQYF
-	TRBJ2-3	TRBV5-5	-	TGTGCCAGCAGCTTACTGGCTGATGGGGATACGCAGTATTTT	CASSLLADGDTQYF
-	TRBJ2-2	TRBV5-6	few	TGTGCCAGCAGCTTGGCCGAAAGGGGGAACACCGGGGAGCTGTTTTTT	CASSLAERGNTGELFF
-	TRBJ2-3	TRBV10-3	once	TGTGCCATCACCGTCGCCAGCGGTAACACAGATACGCAGTATTTT	CAITVASGNTDTQYF
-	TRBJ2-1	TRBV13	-	TGTGCCAGCAGCTCGCCCACCACAGGGTACAATGAGCAGTTCTTC	CASSSPTTGYNEQFF
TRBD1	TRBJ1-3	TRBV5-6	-	TGTGCCAGCACCGTCACAGGGGGATTCGGAAACACCATATATTTT	CASTVTGGFGNTIYF
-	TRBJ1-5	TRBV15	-	TGTGCCACCAGCAGTATCCAGGGTAGTCAGCCCCAGCATTTT	CATSSIQGSQPQHF
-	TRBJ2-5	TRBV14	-	TGTGCCAGCAGCCATTCCGCGGGGAGCACGGGAGAGACCCAGTACTTC	CASSHSAGSTGETQYF
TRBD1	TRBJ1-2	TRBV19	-	TGTGCCAGTAGTGAGGGGACAGGGGTCGTCTACACCTTC	CASSEGTGVVYTF
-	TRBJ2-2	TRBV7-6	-	TGTGCCAGCAGCTTAGCATCCAGGGTAGAGACCGGGGAGCTGTTTTTT	CASSLASRVETGELFF
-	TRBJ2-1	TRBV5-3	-	TGTGCCAGAAGCTTAGACAAGACCTACAATGAGCAGTTCTTC	CARSLDKTYNEQFF
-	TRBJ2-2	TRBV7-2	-	TGTGCCAGCAGCCCAGAGGTGGGGGGGCACACCGGGGAGCTGTTTTTT	CASSPEVGGHTGELFF
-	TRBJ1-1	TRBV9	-	TGTGCCAGCGGCCGCGGGGTCACTGAAGCTTTCTTT	CASGRGVTEAFF
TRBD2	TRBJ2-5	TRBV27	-	TGTGCCAGCAGTTTGGGCGGGGGGGCCGGAAAAAAGACCCAGTACTTC	CASSLGGGAGKKTQYF
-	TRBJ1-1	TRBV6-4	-	TGTGCCAGCAGTGAGTTAGAGGGCACTGAAGCTTTCTTT	CASSELEGTEAFF
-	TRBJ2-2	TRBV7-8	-	TGTGCCAGCAGAAACAGGGTGACCGGGGAGCTGTTTTTT	CASRNRVTGELFF
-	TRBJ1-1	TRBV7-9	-	TGTGCCAGCAGCTCAACTGACAGGCCCATGAACACTGAAGCTTTCTTT	CASSSTDRPMNTEAFF
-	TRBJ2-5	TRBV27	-	TGTGCCAGCAGTTCCCCGAGGGGCCACCTAGTCGGGACCCAGTACTTC	CASSSPRGHLVGTQYF
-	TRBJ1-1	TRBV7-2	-	TGTGCCAGCAGCCAGGACAGGAACACTGAAGCTTTCTTT	CASSQDRNTEAFF
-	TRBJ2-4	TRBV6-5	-	TGTGCCAGCAGTTCGTCCGGGACGACCAAAAACATTCAGTACTTC	CASSSSGTTKNIQYF
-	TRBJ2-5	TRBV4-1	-	TGCGCCAGCAGCCACGACGACAGACAACAAGAGACCCAGTACTTC	CASSHDDRQQETQYF
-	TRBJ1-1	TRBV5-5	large	TGTGCCAGCAGCTGGGTGGTGGACACTGAAGCTTTCTTT	CASSWVVDTEAFF
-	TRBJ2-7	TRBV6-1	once	TGTGCCAGCAGTGAAATTCTCCTCTACGAGCAGTACTTC	CASSEILLYEQYF
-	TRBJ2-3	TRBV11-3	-	TGTGCCAGCAGCTTAGGAATGGGGGGACACCCCGATACGCAGTATTTT	CASSLGMGGHPDTQYF
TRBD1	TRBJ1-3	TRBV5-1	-	TGCGCCAGCAGCTTCACCGGGACAGGGGGCTTTGGAAACACCATATATTTT	CASSFTGTGGFGNTIYF
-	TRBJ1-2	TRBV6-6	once	TGTGCCAGCAGTTCTGTGAGGTGGAATGGCTACACCTTC	CASSSVRWNGYTF
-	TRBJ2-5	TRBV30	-	TGTGCCTGGAGTACTAACCAAGAGACCCAGTACTTC	CAWSTNQETQYF
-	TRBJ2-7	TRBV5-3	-	TGTGCCAGCAGCTTTAGTACATACGAGCAGTACTTC	CASSFSTYEQYF
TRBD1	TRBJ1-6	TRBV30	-	TGTGCCTGGCACAGGGGTTTTAATTCACCCCTCCACTTT	CAWHRGFNSPLHF
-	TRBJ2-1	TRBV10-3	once	TGTGCCATCAGTGGAGGATACAATGAGCAGTTCTTC	CAISGGYNEQFF
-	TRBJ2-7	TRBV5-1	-	TGCGCCAGCAGCTTGGGCCGTGCCGCTAGGGCCTACGAGCAGTACTTC	CASSLGRAARAYEQYF
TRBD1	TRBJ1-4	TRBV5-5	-	TGTGCCAGCAGCATGGGACAGCGGGAAAAACTGTTTTTT	CASSMGQREKLFF
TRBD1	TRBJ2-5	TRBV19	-	TGTGCCAGTAGTATTAGGGGACAGGGGGAAGAGACCCAGTACTTC	CASSIRGQGEETQYF
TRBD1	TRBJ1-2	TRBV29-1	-	TGCAGCGTTGAGGCCTCAGGGGGCCCCAATGGAAGAGGCTACACCTTC	CSVEASGGPNGRGYTF
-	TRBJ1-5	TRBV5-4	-	TGTGCCAGCAGCGGGACACCCAATCAGCCCCAGCATTTT	CASSGTPNQPQHF
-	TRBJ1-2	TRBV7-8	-	TGTGCCAGCAGCTTAGTTTTCGGTTATGGCTACACCTTC	CASSLVFGYGYTF
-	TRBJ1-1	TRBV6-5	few	TGTGCCAGCAGTTACCCAGGATTCGAGACTGAAGCTTTCTTT	CASSYPGFETEAFF
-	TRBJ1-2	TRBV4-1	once	TGCGCCAGCAGCCCACTCGGAAGAGGGCACTATGGCTACACCTTC	CASSPLGRGHYGYTF
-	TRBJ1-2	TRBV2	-	TGTGCCAGCAGTGAAGCGCTTTGGACCTACTACACCTTC	CASSEALWTYYTF
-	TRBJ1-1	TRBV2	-	TGTGCCAACTCGGAAGCTGAAGCTTTCTTT	CANSEAEAFF
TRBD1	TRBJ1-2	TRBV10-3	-	TGTGCCATCAGTGAGGGACAGGGGGCGCTGGACAACTACACCTTC	CAISEGQGALDNYTF
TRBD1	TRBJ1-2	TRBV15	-	TGTGCCACCAGCAGCGACAGGGTGAACTATGGCTACACCTTC	CATSSDRVNYGYTF
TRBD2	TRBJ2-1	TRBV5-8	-	TGTGCCAGCAGCCACGGATTAGCGGGGGGGGATGAGCAGTTCTTC	CASSHGLAGGDEQFF
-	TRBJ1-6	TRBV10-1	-	TGCGCCACGAGCTCCGGTAGCTCCTATAATTCACCCCTCCACTTT	CATSSGSSYNSPLHF
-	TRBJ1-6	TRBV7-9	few	TGTGCCAGCAGCTTAGAGTTAGGGTCACCCCTCCACTTT	CASSLELGSPLHF
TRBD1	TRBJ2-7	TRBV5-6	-	TGTGCCAGCAGCCCGGGGACAGGGGGCTACTACGAGCAGTACTTC	CASSPGTGGYYEQYF
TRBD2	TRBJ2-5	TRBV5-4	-	TGTGCCAGCGGGACGGGTCTAGCGGGCGGGGAGACCCAGTACTTC	CASGTGLAGGETQYF
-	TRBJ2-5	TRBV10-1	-	TGCGCCAGCAGTGATCCCGGGGACGTCCAAGAGACCCAGTACTTC	CASSDPGDVQETQYF
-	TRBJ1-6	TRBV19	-	TGTGCCAGTAGTATAGAAGCCGCAGATAATTCACCCCTCCACTTT	CASSIEAADNSPLHF
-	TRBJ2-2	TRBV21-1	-	TGTGCCAGCAGCAAAGTACGTTGGCAGTTGGACCGCACCGGGGAGCTGTTTTTT	CASSKVRWQLDRTGELFF
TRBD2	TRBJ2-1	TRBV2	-	TGTGCCAGCAGCATGGGACTAGCGTTCTACAATGAGCAGTTCTTC	CASSMGLAFYNEQFF
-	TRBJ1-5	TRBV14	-	TGTGCCAGCAGCCAAGATAGCAATCAGCCCCAGCATTTT	CASSQDSNQPQHF
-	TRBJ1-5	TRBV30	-	TGTGCCTGGAGTGTATTGGGGGGGCGTCAGCCCCAGCATTTT	CAWSVLGGRQPQHF
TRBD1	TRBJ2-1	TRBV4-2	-	TGTGCCAGCAGCCAAGATTTGCCGGGACAGGCCTACAATGAGCAGTTCTTC	CASSQDLPGQAYNEQFF
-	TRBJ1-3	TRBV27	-	TGTGCCAGCTCGTCGGGCGGCTCTGGAAACACCATATATTTT	CASSSGGSGNTIYF